The sequence of this T cell receptor (beta chain) was determined in a study of blood T cell repertoires in COVID-19. TCRdb keeps only in-frame clones here, not all; method: immunoSEQ multiplex PCR. The sample lists about 400,000 clones; around nine tenths were seen once. The clonotype comes from a woman in her 30s who had recovered from COVID-19. The sequenced sample was PBMCs or T cells enriched from blood (not recorded which).

This CDR3 is CASSRWDTGTSGYTF. CDR3 DNA sequence: TGTGCCAGTAGTAGATGGGATACAGGGACAAGCGGCTACACCTTC. This chain uses TRBV19 with TRBJ1-2; D is perhaps TRBD1 (6 bases). Germline V gene sequence: CDR1 LNHDA, CDR2 SQIVND (reference sequence). V was cut by 4 bases and J by 8 bases, with 20 bases left in between. This CDR3 has 15 amino acids.